The 22 T cell receptor beta chains below come from one sample, sequenced in a study of neurological immune-mediated disorders. Specified time point: longitudinal time-point 1 (baseline). Via MiXCR, TCRdb re-called the 5' RACE reads, giving one row per CDR3 protein. The data show around 76,000 distinct CDR3 sequences, roughly a tenth seen once. The sequenced sample consisted of PBMCs. These receptor sequences come from a young man in good health.

This clonotype was observed at least ten times. The chain links TRBV12-3 or TRBV12-4 to TRBJ1-1; a possible D gene is TRBD1 (6 bases). Between the trimmed V and J ends, which lost 7 bases and 7 bases, there was a span of 19 bases. CDR3 length: 14 residues. Written as DNA, the CDR3 is TGTGCCAGCATCAGAGGACAGTTGCAGGTTGAAGCTTTCTTT. Its protein product is CASIRGQLQVEAFF.

This clonotype was seen ten or more times. V and J are TRBV20-1 and TRBJ1-1; D gene ambiguous. V was trimmed by 6 bases and J by 0 bases, leaving 14 bases between them. Germline CDR1 is DFQATT and CDR2 is SNEGSKA (reference sequence). CDR3 length equals 14 residues. CDR3 coding DNA: TGCAGTGCCCCCCATGACGGCATGAACACTGAAGCTTTCTTT. It is translated as CSAPHDGMNTEAFF.

Comment on this clonotype: Just one base apart from a much larger clone, this may be a read error. This chain connects TRBV18 to TRBJ1-4; D is unclear. The germline V gene has CDR1 KGHSH and CDR2 LQKENI. The CDR3 runs 16 residues. V dropped 2 bases and J dropped 4 bases, with 14 bases sitting between them. Written as DNA, the CDR3 is TGTGCCAGCTCACCAACCTCGGGTCAGATTAATGAAAAACTGTTTTTT. Residues: CASSPTSGQINEKLFF. Together with reference TRBV18 and TRBJ1-4, the CDR3 gives the full variable domain: NAGVMQNPRHLVRRRGQEARLRCSPMKGHSHVYWYRQLPEEGLKFMVYLQKENIIDESGMPKERFSAEFPKEGPSILRIQQVVRGDSAAYFCASSPTSGQINEKLFFGSGTQLSVL.

This clonotype showed up many times. This chain connects TRBV27 to TRBJ2-3, with D perhaps TRBD2 (5 bases). Trimming stripped 6 bases from V and 5 bases from J, with 21 bases between. This CDR3 is 16 amino acids long. Germline V gene lookup returns CDR1 MNHEY and CDR2 SMNVEV (reference sequence). The CDR3 protein is CASSPRLPSDGDTQYF. The CDR3 bases are TGTGCCAGCAGCCCTCGACTACCTTCCGACGGAGATACGCAGTATTTT.

This clonotype was counted between two and nine times. This rearrangement joins TRBV28 to TRBJ2-7, with 10 bases aligning to TRBD2. The CDR3 runs 15 residues. Germline loops: CDR1 MDHEN, CDR2 SYDVKM. Trimming removed 8 bases from V and 2 bases from J; junction bases left unmatched: 9. CDR3 loop: CASDGRTSGTYEQYF. As DNA, the CDR3 is TGTGCCAGCGACGGTCGGACTAGCGGAACCTACGAGCAGTACTTC.

This clonotype was recorded a few times. The chain recombines TRBV3-1 with TRBJ1-4, with D tentatively TRBD1 (6 bases). This CDR3 is 16 amino acids long. V lost 5 bases and J 4 bases, leaving 17 bases between the germline ends. Per germline, CDR1 LGHDT and CDR2 YNNKEL (reference sequence). The CDR3 region is CASSEYRVGGNEKLFF. DNA for the CDR3: TGTGCCAGCAGCGAGTACAGGGTTGGCGGTAATGAAAAACTGTTTTTT.

There are many counts of this clonotype. The V gene is TRBV28, the J gene TRBJ2-7; 11 bases are a match to TRBD1. V dropped 6 bases and J dropped 2; count of bases not matched to a gene: 6. Germline CDR1 MDHEN, CDR2 SYDVKM. CDR3 length: 15 residues. CDR3 region: CASRHTGQGAYEQYF. The DNA for the CDR3 is TGTGCCAGCAGACACACGGGACAGGGGGCCTACGAGCAGTACTTC. Supplemented by reference TRBV28 and TRBJ2-7, the full variable domain reads DVKVTQSSRYLVKRTGEKVFLECVQDMDHENMFWYRQDPGLGLRLIYFSYDVKMKEKGDIPEGYSVSREKKERFSLILESASTNQTSMYLCASRHTGQGAYEQYFGPGTRLTVT.

A note on this clonotype: The CDR3 does not close with the conserved phenylalanine or tryptophan, likely indicating a read error. V gene TRBV5-1 combines with J gene TRBJ2-2; TRBD1 or TRBD2 may be the D gene (5 bases each). The CDR3 is 15 residues long. V lost 9 bases, J lost 5 bases, and 20 bases lay in between. CDR1 is SGHRS, CDR2 YFSETQ, per germline. CDR3 DNA: TGCGCCACACGCCAGGACGGGGCCGGTACCGGGGAGCTGTTTTTA. This codes for CATRQDGAGTGELFL.

The rearrangement joins TRBV7-2 to TRBJ2-7, with D possibly being TRBD2 (5 bases). Germline loops: CDR1 SGHTA, CDR2 FQGNSA. V lost 5 bases and J lost 7, with 12 bases in between. The CDR3 is 12 residues long. The chain's CDR3 is CASSPPGEEQYF. The CDR3 coding sequence is TGTGCCAGCAGCCCCCCCGGGGAAGAGCAGTACTTC.

CDR3 nucleotides: TGTGCCAGCAGTTCCACCACCCCCGGGACATTTTCAAACACAGATACGCAGTATTTT. Translated, it gives CASSSTTPGTFSNTDTQYF. The gene calls are TRBV28 and TRBJ2-3; D is perhaps TRBD1 (6 bases). Germline values: CDR1 MDHEN, CDR2 SYDVKM. There are 19 residues in the CDR3. With 4 bases removed from V and 2 bases from J, the gap between germline ends came to 25 bases.

This clonotype was seen ten or more times. The rearrangement uses TRBV9 and TRBJ2-1; a weak D match, TRBD1 (6 bases). Germline V gene sequence: CDR1 SGDLS, CDR2 YYNGEE. Trimming took 4 bases from V and 7 from J, leaving 18 bases between them. The CDR3 is 15 residues long. As DNA, the CDR3 is TGTGCCAGCAGCTTAGACTCCTCAGGGGAGAATGAGCAGTTCTTC. Its protein is CASSLDSSGENEQFF.

This clonotype was observed at least ten times. The chain uses TRBV20-1 and TRBJ1-1; no clear D gene. V dropped 6 bases and J dropped 2 bases, with 10 bases sitting between them. This CDR3 is built from 12 residues. Per germline, CDR1 DFQATT and CDR2 SNEGSKA (reference sequence). The chain's CDR3 is CSAPGRNTEAFF. The CDR3 DNA is TGCAGTGCCCCCGGCAGAAACACTGAAGCTTTCTTT.

The chain is built from TRBV4-1 and TRBJ2-1; no clear D gene. V was trimmed by 3 bases and J by 1 base, leaving 10 bases between them. The germline V gene encodes CDR1 MGHRA and CDR2 YSYEKL. The CDR3 has 15 residues. This CDR3 is CASSHDSRSYNEQFF. The CDR3 coding sequence is TGCGCCAGCAGCCATGACTCGAGGTCCTACAATGAGCAGTTCTTC.

This clonotype was found many times. V usage is TRBV9 and J usage is TRBJ2-2, with 8 nucleotides matching TRBD2. Trimming cost V 3 bases and J 0 bases; bases outside gene matches: 13. CDR3 length: 19 amino acids. The germline gives CDR1 SGDLS, CDR2 YYNGEE. CDR3 sequence: CASSANLVTSGPNTGELFF. The CDR3, as DNA: TGTGCCAGCAGCGCCAACCTCGTTACTAGCGGACCGAACACCGGGGAGCTGTTTTTT.

To note about this clonotype: One end of the junction varies from germline; a read error may be responsible. CDR3 residues: CSAMSRGGPNTRELFF. The CDR3 bases are TGCAGTGCTATGTCTAGAGGGGGCCCGAACACCAGGGAACTGTTTTTT. The rearrangement uses TRBV20-1 and TRBJ2-2; TRBD1 matches at 7 bases. Germline-derived CDR1 and CDR2 are DFQATT and SNEGSKA (reference sequence). The CDR3 consists of 16 residues.

This clonotype was counted many times. The V call is TRBV28, the J call TRBJ1-5, with no clear D. From germline, CDR1 is MDHEN and CDR2 SYDVKM. V lost 3 bases and J lost 6, with 6 bases in between. CDR3 length: 12 residues. CDR3 coding DNA: TGTGCCAGCAGTTTGCAATCTCAGCCCCAGCATTTT. Translating it yields CASSLQSQPQHF.

Points on this clonotype: A much bigger clone sits one base away, suggesting this may be a read error. This chain connects TRBV27 to TRBJ2-7, with D tentatively TRBD2 (6 bases). The germline V and J ends were trimmed by 5 bases and 6 bases, with 20 bases remaining between them. Per germline, CDR1 MNHEY and CDR2 SMNVEV (reference sequence). This CDR3 has 15 residues. CDR3 bases: TGTGCCAGCAGTACGGGACTCGGGCCTTTGGGCGAGCAGTACTTC. It yields the protein CASSTGLGPLGEQYF.

A remark on this clonotype: A junction boundary mismatches the germline segment, possibly from a read error. The rearrangement uses TRBV28 and TRBJ2-2; D may match TRBD1 or TRBD2 (6 bases each). The CDR3 runs 16 residues. CDR1 is MDHEN and CDR2 is SYDVKM in the germline V gene. CDR3 loop: CASGETRGRNTGDLFF. In nucleotides, the CDR3 is TGTGCCAGCGGAGAGACAAGGGGGAGGAACACCGGGGATCTGTTTTTT.

The sample holds many counts of this clonotype. The V call is TRBV12-3 or TRBV12-4, the J call TRBJ2-3; no definite D call. Trimming cost V 2 bases and J 5 bases, with 5 bases left between them. The CDR3 has 12 amino acids. The CDR3 is CASSLMVDTQYF. The CDR3 coding sequence is TGTGCCAGCAGTTTAATGGTAGATACGCAGTATTTT.

With respect to this clonotype: A much larger clonotype is one base distant, so this may be a read error. The genes are TRBV28 and TRBJ2-1; D not certain. The length of the CDR3 is 15 residues. The V end lost 5 bases, the J end lost 10 bases, and 21 bases lay between the germline ends. The germline V gene has CDR1 MDHEN and CDR2 SYDVKM. The CDR3 protein is CASSPAEGAEDEQFF. CDR3 in DNA: TGTGCCAGCAGTCCGGCGGAAGGCGCCGAGGACGAGCAGTTCTTC.

This clonotype was picked up many times. The chain links TRBV5-5 to TRBJ2-7; the D gene is possibly TRBD1 (6 bases). Between the trimmed V and J ends, which lost 2 bases and 6 bases, there was a span of 15 bases. Germline V gene data show CDR1 as SGHKS and CDR2 as YYEKEE (reference sequence). The CDR3 contains 14 residues. The CDR3 region is CASSFGTSTGEQYF. The CDR3 nucleotides are TGTGCCAGCAGCTTTGGGACAAGTACGGGCGAGCAGTACTTC.

Many counts were recorded for this clonotype. The gene calls are TRBV12-3 or TRBV12-4 and TRBJ2-1; the match to TRBD2 covers 8 bases. The CDR3 runs 16 residues. V shed 3 bases and J 1 base; nucleotides not matched to a gene: 5. CDR3 in amino acids: CASSFAGTSSYNEQFF. In DNA, the CDR3 is TGTGCCAGCAGTTTCGCCGGGACTAGTTCCTACAATGAGCAGTTCTTC.